The entry below describes one T cell receptor (beta chain). The antigen remains unidentified. This sample is drawn from a study of T cell repertoires in cytomegalovirus infection. Whole-study context: Used in the study were CMV epitopes, some recently identified and HLA-C-restricted, others well-studied and HLA-B-restricted. The public TCR beta signatures pointed to both CMV infection and matching HLA type.

The V gene's germline CDR1 is MDHEN and CDR2 SYDVKM. This CDR3 comprises 14 residues. Trimming took 6 bases from V and 2 from J, leaving 13 bases between them. The study, taken as a whole, reports: HLA-C-restricted CMV-specific TCR beta clonotypes prevailed in the ex vivo response. Pooled public TCR beta family frequency picked out CMV carriers with the relevant HLA.

TCRdb itself ran the reads through MiXCR, one entry per CDR3 protein. Of fewer than 70,000 distinct CDR3 sequences in the sample, about 26% are singletons; the top ten hold roughly three fifths. The genes are TRBV28 and TRBJ1-2; D remains unclear. The clonotype originates from a human donor in good health (CMV status not recorded). Some clones in this sample may be carry-over from other donors' samples. The sample consisted of CD8+ T cells from cultured PBMCs, taken from culture after CMV antigen stimulation. CDR3 region: CASRSIGGNYGYTF. The CDR3 DNA follows: TGTGCCAGCAGATCGATTGGAGGGAACTATGGCTACACCTTC.